The T cell receptor beta chain under discussion was sequenced for a study of CD8 T cells in ankylosing spondylitis listed by TCRdb under 2017. About the full investigation: The study set out to find disease-linked TCR variants by profiling T cell receptor beta repertoires in ankylosing spondylitis patients and healthy donors. Peripheral blood samples were taken, and synovial fluid was additionally collected from ankylosing spondylitis patients. The full study cohort was made up of 25 to 30 ankylosing spondylitis patients and 108 healthy donors.

Synovial fluid samples were matched to blood samples from the same ankylosing spondylitis patients. There are many counts of this clonotype. The target of this receptor is not known. Within one base of it there is no much larger clone, and no base qualities were kept. Study-wide findings and limitations: The disease-linked clones had a CD8+ phenotype and were found at relatively low frequencies in peripheral blood. Some TCR beta motif variants had previously been reported in synovial fluid and blood of reactive arthritis patients, which suggested common disease-initiation mechanisms. According to the report, matched synovial fluid samples from ankylosing spondylitis patients were significantly enriched for the disease-linked clones. A TCR beta motif of several highly homologous amino acid variants appeared characteristic of blood from ankylosing spondylitis patients.

Sequencing was carried out with an Illumina HiSeq 2500. TCR beta libraries were prepared by quantitative 5'-RACE with molecular barcodes. Under the source paper's analysis protocol: Disease-linked TCR variants were identified with a new computational method built on a probabilistic model of VDJ rearrangement. The raw public reads went through TCRdb reprocessing: fastp at Q25, MiXCR clone calling, in-frame beta chains kept. Each entry merges the rows of one CDR3 protein and shows their most common DNA and genes. TCRdb, not the original authors, processed these V and J calls. The sample table shows 120,000 to 150,000 distinct CDR3 sequences, and 7% to 9% are seen once. The top ten constitute roughly 8% of the sample. The source of this sequence is a male donor with ankylosing spondylitis. Sequenced input: synovial fluid, either unsorted or a sorted T cell fraction (not recorded which).

The sequenced DNA is TGTGCCAGCAGTGAAGCGTCGAACACCGGGGAGCTGTTTTTT. This translates into CASSEASNTGELFF. The chain is assembled from TRBV2 and TRBJ2-2; the D gene lacks a confident call. Spanning cysteine to phenylalanine, the CDR3 consists of 14 amino acids. Just CDR3 DNA is preserved here, 42 bases in frame from base 1. Trimming at the junction amounts to 0 bases on V and 0 bases on J, and the germline ends lie 2 bases apart. Taken from the germline V gene, the CDR1 and CDR2 loops are SNHLY and FYNNEI.